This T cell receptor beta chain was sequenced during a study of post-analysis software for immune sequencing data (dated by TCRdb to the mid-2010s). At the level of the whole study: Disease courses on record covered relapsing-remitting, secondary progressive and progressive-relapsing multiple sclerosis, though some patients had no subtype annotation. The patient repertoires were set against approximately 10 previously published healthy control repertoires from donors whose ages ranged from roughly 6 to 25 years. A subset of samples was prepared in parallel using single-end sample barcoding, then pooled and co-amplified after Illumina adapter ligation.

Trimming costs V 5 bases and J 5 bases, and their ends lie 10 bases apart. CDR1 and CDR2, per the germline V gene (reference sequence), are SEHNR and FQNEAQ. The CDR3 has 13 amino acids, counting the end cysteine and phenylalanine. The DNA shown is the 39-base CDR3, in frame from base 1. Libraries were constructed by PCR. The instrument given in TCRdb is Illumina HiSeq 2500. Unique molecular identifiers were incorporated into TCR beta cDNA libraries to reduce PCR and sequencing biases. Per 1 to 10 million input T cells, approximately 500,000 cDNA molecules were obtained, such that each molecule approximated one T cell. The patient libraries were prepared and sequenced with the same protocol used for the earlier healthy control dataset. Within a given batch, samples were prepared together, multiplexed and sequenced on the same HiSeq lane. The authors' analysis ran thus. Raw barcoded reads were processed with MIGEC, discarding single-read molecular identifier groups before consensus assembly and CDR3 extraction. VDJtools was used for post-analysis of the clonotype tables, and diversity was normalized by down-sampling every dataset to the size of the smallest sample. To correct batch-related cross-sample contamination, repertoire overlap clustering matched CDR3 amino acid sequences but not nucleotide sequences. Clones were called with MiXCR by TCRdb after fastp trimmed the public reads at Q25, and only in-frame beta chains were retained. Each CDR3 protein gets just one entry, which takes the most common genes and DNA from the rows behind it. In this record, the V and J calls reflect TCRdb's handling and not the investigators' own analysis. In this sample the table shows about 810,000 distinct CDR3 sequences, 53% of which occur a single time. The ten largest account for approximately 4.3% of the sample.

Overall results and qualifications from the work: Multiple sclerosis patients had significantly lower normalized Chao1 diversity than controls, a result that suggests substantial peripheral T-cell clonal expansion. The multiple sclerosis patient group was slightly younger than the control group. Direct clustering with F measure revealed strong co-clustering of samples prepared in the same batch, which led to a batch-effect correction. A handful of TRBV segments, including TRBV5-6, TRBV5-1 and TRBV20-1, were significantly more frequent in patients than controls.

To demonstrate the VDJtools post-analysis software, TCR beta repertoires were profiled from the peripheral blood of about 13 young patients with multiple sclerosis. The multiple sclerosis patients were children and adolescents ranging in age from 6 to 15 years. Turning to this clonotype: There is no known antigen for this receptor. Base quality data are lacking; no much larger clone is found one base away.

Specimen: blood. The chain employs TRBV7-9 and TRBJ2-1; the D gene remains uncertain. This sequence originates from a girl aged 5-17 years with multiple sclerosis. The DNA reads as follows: TGTGCCAGCAGCCAAAGACCTAACAATGAGCAGTTCTTC. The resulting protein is CASSQRPNNEQFF.